The entry that follows covers one T cell receptor beta chain sequence. Sequencing used immunoSEQ multiplex PCR; TCRdb keeps in-frame clones, though not all of them. This table holds some 100,000 clones, 86% found once. CDR3 size: 14 residues. Germline CDR1 is LNHDA and CDR2 is SQIVND (reference sequence). V lost 3 bases to trimming and J lost 6 bases, with 12 bases between them. The sample is drawn from a study of blood T cell repertoires in COVID-19. V is TRBV19 and J is TRBJ2-1; unclear D gene. Sequencing used peripheral blood. The sequence was collected from a man in his fifties with acute or convalescent COVID-19. Here the CDR3 reads CASSINLSGNEQFF. The CDR3 bases are TGTGCCAGTAGTATTAATTTGTCGGGCAATGAGCAGTTCTTC.